The rows below give T cell receptor beta chains drawn from one sample of a study of shared T cell receptors in the human thymus. Data came from immunoSEQ multiplex PCR; TCRdb stores just in-frame clones and leaves some out. The repertoire holds 650,000 to 950,000 clones, with approximately 83% as singletons. These data also formed part of another study, on human thymus T cells.

Input material: thymocytes. These TCRs come from a girl under three years old with a congenital heart defect. The CDR3 runs from the conserved cysteine through the conserved F or W.

j_gene,v_gene,CDR3aa
TRBJ1-2,TRBV6-5,CASSVPGLNYGYTF
TRBJ1-1,TRBV7-2,CASSGPDRGRNTEAFF
TRBJ1-1,TRBV30,CAWIGGGHDVTNTEAFF
TRBJ2-7,TRBV5-4,CASSLAPLRTSGGYEQYF
TRBJ2-5,TRBV4-1,CASSQDVAGETQYF
TRBJ1-1,TRBV2,CASSLGQPNTEAFF
TRBJ2-4,TRBV11-2,CASSPGLAKNIQYF
TRBJ1-2,TRBV18,CASSPLTDPHYGYTF
TRBJ2-6,TRBV5-1,CASSLAPGQFSSGANVLTF
TRBJ1-2,TRBV27,CASSPNRQEPNEANYGYTF
TRBJ1-2,TRBV2,CASSVAGFHGYTF
TRBJ1-2,TRBV5-5,CASSQTGLYGYTF
TRBJ2-5,TRBV19,CASSIPSGSQETQYF
TRBJ1-2,TRBV30,CACPSPEVDGYTF
TRBJ1-6,TRBV10-2,CASSTKESSYNSPLHF
TRBJ2-1,TRBV7-6,CASRTSPIGNEQFF
TRBJ1-6,TRBV27,CASSLQGGQKNSPLHF
TRBJ1-2,TRBV2,CASTGRRALPGLAANYGYTF
TRBJ1-2,TRBV12-5,CASGLIPTGVGYTF
TRBJ1-2,TRBV6-5,CASSEPVTYGYTF
TRBJ2-7,TRBV19,CASSINKWPFSYEQYF
TRBJ2-5,TRBV7-7,CASSEGLAKETQYF
TRBJ1-6,TRBV28,CASSLRGVTSPLHF
TRBJ2-1,TRBV28,CASSSPVFLGAGDVEQFF
TRBJ2-7,TRBV6-1,CASSLTPLPYEQYF
TRBJ1-2,TRBV7-6,CASSLGSYYGYTF
TRBJ2-7,TRBV4-3,CASSHSFSPKREQYF
TRBJ2-3,TRBV19,CASSIRAGGPHSTDTQYF
TRBJ2-1,TRBV6-1,CASKPKSSAGGKFF
TRBJ2-7,TRBV2,CASSGDRSYEQYF
TRBJ1-2,TRBV5-1,CASSSGGGYGYTF
TRBJ2-7,TRBV28,CASSRDRVPYEQYF
TRBJ1-2,TRBV4-1,CASSQPGPPGTSKF
TRBJ2-5,TRBV6-1,CASSGRVVETQYF
TRBJ1-2,TRBV27,CASSPRTGLLGSGYTF
TRBJ2-7,TRBV12-5,CASGPHGDLTPHEQYF
TRBJ2-2,TRBV6-1,CASSEAGDREGELFF
TRBJ2-5,TRBV9,CASSVAQYRWETQYF
TRBJ2-5,TRBV2,CASSGPHLAGKKETQYF
TRBJ1-6,TRBV5-1,CASSRGQDPYNSPLHF
TRBJ1-2,TRBV18,CASSNDRGLYGYTF
TRBJ1-2,TRBV4-1,CASSPPTGCGNGYTF
TRBJ1-1,TRBV19,CASSTESGGKRNTEAFF
TRBJ1-2,TRBV28,CASSLMVAYGYTF
TRBJ2-7,TRBV7-9,CASSLPGGDRGFCEQYF
TRBJ1-1,TRBV13,CASSLVGLKILGHQNTEAFF
TRBJ1-4,TRBV28,CASSIDQGAPATNEKLFF
TRBJ1-1,TRBV5-4,CATEGALGGEAFF
TRBJ1-2,TRBV25-1,CASSEFRQGNGYTF
TRBJ2-1,TRBV5-1,CASSLALAGGHNEQFF
TRBJ2-7,TRBV5-4,CASSLWQRSSYEQYF
TRBJ1-2,TRBV5-4,CASSPDRQLNYGYTF
TRBJ2-1,TRBV11-3,CASSPGRTSGGFYNEQFF
TRBJ2-7,TRBV5-1,CASSLATGNYEQYF
TRBJ2-7,TRBV6-5,CASSFSPFPLEQYF